The table lists the clone carrying this T cell receptor (beta chain) with many counts. Its antigen is not known. This CDR3 has 14 amino acids. Germline V CDR1 and CDR2: SGHTA, FQGNSA. V was cut by 5 bases and J by 11 bases, with 16 bases left in between. Amplification of TCR beta CDR3 regions was performed using RNA transcripts as template. The HTBI primer set drove a first-round RT-PCR of the TCR CDR3. MiXCR, run by TCRdb on the multiplex PCR reads, gives a single entry per CDR3 protein. This sample has over 300,000 distinct CDR3 sequences; roughly 14% occur once, and the top ten carry 9.5% to 12%. These data originate in a study of T cells in Graves' hyperthyroidism and ophthalmopathy. Study observations and caveats: Appearing also in blood were most of the thyroid clonotypes expanded above 0.001.

V usage is TRBV7-2 and J usage is TRBJ1-6; D remains ambiguous. Sequences were obtained from blood. This sequence originates from an older woman with Graves' hyperthyroidism. CDR3 sequence: CASSAPGGQTPLHF. The CDR3 DNA reads as TGTGCCAGCAGCGCCCCTGGAGGTCAGACACCCCTCCACTTT.